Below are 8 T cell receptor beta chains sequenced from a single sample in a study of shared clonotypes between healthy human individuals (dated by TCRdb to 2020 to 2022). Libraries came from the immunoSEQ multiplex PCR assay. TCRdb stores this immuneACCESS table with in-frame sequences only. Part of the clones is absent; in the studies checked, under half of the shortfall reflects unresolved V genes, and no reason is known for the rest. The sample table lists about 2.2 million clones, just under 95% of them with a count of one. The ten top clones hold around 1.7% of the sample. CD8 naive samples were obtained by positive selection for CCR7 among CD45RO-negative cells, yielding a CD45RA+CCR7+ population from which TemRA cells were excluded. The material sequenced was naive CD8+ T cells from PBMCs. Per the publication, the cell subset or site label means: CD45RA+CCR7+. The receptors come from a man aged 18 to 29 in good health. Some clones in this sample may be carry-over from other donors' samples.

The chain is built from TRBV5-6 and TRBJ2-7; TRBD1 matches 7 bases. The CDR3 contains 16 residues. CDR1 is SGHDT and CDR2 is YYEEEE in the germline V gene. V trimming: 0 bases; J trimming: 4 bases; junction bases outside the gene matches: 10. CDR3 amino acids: CASSLGLRQGRYEQYF. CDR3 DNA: TGTGCCAGCAGCTTGGGATTACGACAGGGAAGATACGAGCAGTACTTC.

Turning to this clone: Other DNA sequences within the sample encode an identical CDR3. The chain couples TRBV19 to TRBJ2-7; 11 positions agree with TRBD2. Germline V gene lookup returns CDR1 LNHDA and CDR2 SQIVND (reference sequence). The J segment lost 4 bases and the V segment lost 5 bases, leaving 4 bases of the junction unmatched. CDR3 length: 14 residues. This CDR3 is CASSSGTSGYEQYF. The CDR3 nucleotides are TGTGCCAGTAGTTCCGGGACTAGCGGATACGAGCAGTACTTC.

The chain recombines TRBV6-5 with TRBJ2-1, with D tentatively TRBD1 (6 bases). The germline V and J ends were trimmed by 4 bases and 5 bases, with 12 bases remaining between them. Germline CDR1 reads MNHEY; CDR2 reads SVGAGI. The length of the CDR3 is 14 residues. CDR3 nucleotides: TGTGCCAGCAGTTCCCTAGGGGGAGACAATGAGCAGTTCTTC. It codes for CASSSLGGDNEQFF.

DNA for the CDR3: TGTGCCAGCAGCCTAGCATCGGAGCAGTTCTTC. This encodes CASSLASEQFF. The chain joins TRBV28 to TRBJ2-1; D might be TRBD2 (5 bases). Germline CDR1 reads MDHEN; CDR2 reads SYDVKM. The CDR3 runs to 11 residues. V was shortened by 6 bases and J by 10 bases, with 10 bases between the two germline ends.

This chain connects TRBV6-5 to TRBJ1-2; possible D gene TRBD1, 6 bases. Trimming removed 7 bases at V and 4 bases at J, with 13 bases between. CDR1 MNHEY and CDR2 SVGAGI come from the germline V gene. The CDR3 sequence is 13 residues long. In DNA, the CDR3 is TGTGCCAGCACGGAGGGGGGTATCTATGGCTACACCTTC. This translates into CASTEGGIYGYTF.

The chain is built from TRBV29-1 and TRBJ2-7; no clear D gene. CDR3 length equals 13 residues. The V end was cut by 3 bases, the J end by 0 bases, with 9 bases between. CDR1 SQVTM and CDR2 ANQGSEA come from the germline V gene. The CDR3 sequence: CSVEEWSSYEQYF. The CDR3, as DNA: TGCAGCGTTGAGGAGTGGAGCTCCTACGAGCAGTACTTC.

CDR3 in DNA: TGCGCCAGCAGCCCCCGAACAGGGGCGGGAGGCGAGCAGTACTTC. Translated: CASSPRTGAGGEQYF. The V call is TRBV4-1, the J call TRBJ2-7; maybe TRBD2 (8 bases). CDR3 length equals 15 residues. Germline values: CDR1 MGHRA, CDR2 YSYEKL. The germline V and J ends were trimmed by 4 bases and 6 bases, with 19 bases remaining between them.

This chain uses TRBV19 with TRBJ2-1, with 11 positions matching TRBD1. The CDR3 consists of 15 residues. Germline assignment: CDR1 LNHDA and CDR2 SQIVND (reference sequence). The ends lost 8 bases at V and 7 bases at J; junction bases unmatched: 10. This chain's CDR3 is CASLTGTGGNNEQFF. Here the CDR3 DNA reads TGTGCCAGTTTAACGGGGACAGGGGGTAATAATGAGCAGTTCTTC.